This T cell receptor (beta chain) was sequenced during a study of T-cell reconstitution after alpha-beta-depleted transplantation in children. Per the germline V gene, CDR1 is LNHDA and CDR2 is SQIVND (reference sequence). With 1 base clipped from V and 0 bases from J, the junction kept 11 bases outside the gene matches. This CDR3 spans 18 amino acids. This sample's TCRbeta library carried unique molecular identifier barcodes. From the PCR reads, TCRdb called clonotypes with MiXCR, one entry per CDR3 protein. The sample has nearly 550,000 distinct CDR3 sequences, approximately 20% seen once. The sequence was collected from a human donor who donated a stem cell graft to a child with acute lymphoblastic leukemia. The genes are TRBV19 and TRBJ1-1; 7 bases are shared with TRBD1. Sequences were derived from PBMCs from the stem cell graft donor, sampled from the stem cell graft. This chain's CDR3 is CASSIVGAGGDMNTEAFF. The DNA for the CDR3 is TGTGCCAGTAGTATAGTGGGGGCAGGGGGAGATATGAACACTGAAGCTTTCTTT.